Each of the 30 T cell receptor beta chains below was sequenced from the same sample in a study of T cells in Graves' hyperthyroidism and ophthalmopathy (dated by TCRdb to between 2018 and 2021). Receptor amplification or capture employed multiplex PCR. Sequencing was carried out with an Illumina HiSeq 2000. The TCR beta CDR3 regions were amplified from RNA transcripts. The first round of RT-PCR for the TCR CDR3 was performed with the HTBI primer set and the Qiagen OneStep RT-PCR kit. Using fastp trimming at Q25 and MiXCR clonotype assembly, TCRdb reanalyzed the public sequencing data and kept in-frame beta chains. Identical CDR3 proteins give one entry, which carries the most common genes and DNA. The sample table lists a few hundred thousand distinct CDR3 sequences, about 43% of them with a count of one. The ten largest clones add up to more than 7% of the sample. The sequenced sample consisted of peripheral blood or thyroid tissue (not recorded which). All receptors come from a woman between 18 and 29 years old with Graves' hyperthyroidism.

This clonotype was found many times. This chain connects TRBV12-5 to TRBJ1-1; the match to TRBD1 covers 9 bases. V shed 1 base, J shed 10 bases, and the junction held 10 bases outside the gene matches. The CDR3 length is 15 residues. In germline, CDR1 is LGHNT, CDR2 FRNRAP. The CDR3 is CASGLGIRDRDGAFF. As DNA, the CDR3 is TGTGCTAGTGGTTTGGGGATCCGGGACAGGGATGGAGCTTTCTTT.

The V call is TRBV20-1, the J call TRBJ2-5; D ambiguous. V was clipped by 5 bases and J by 14 bases, with 21 bases between them. This CDR3 spans 12 amino acids. Germline CDR1 reads DFQATT; CDR2 reads SNEGSKA (reference sequence). In nucleotides, the CDR3 is TGCAGTGCTCGCCCACCCCGAGGCAGCGCCTACTTC. Encoded protein: CSARPPRGSAYF.

Details on this clonotype: This may be a read error, as it is one base from a much larger clone. This chain joins TRBV10-3 and TRBJ1-1; 8 bases agree with TRBD1. The J segment lost 0 bases and the V segment lost 11 bases, leaving 2 bases of the junction unmatched. Germline values: CDR1 ENHRY, CDR2 SYGVKD. The CDR3 has 12 amino acids. The DNA for the CDR3 is TGTGCCCCGGGACAGGTGAACACTGAAGCTTTCTTT. Its protein product is CAPGQVNTEAFF.

This clonotype was detected only a few times. The CDR3 DNA is TGTGCCAGCAGTTTAGACCGGGGGAGTAATGGCTACACCTTC. This sequence encodes CASSLDRGSNGYTF. The chain couples TRBV27 to TRBJ1-2, with D tentatively TRBD1 (5 bases). The V gene's germline CDR1 is MNHEY and CDR2 SMNVEV (reference sequence). CDR3 length equals 14 residues. V was cut by 2 bases and J by 6 bases, with 13 bases left in between.

This clonotype occurred many times. This rearrangement joins TRBV4-3 to TRBJ2-7; D not resolved. CDR1 and CDR2 (germline): LGHNA, YSLEER. Trimming took 0 bases from V and 0 from J, leaving 9 bases between them. The CDR3 totals 15 residues. The DNA of the CDR3 is TGCGCCAGCAGCCAAGAAAGGAGCGACTCCTACGAGCAGTACTTC. It codes for CASSQERSDSYEQYF.

V is TRBV5-4 and J is TRBJ1-1; D gene ambiguous. There are 12 residues in the CDR3. The germline V and J ends were trimmed by 3 bases and 3 bases, with 6 bases remaining between them. CDR1 SGHNT and CDR2 YYREEE come from the germline V gene (reference sequence). The CDR3 loop reads CASSSVDTEAFF. The CDR3 DNA is TGTGCCAGCAGCTCCGTTGACACTGAAGCTTTCTTT.

The genes are TRBV20-1 and TRBJ2-5; 13 bases are shared with TRBD2. The CDR3 runs to 15 residues. The V segment lost 3 bases and the J segment 11 bases; nucleotides outside the gene matches: 12. Germline V CDR1 and CDR2: DFQATT, SNEGSKA (reference sequence). CDR3 coding DNA: TGCAGTGCTAGGGGGACTAGCGGGAATGCAGATACGCAGTACTTC. It translates to CSARGTSGNADTQYF.

The chain employs TRBV29-1 and TRBJ2-5; no reliable D call. The J call may be faulty, since TRBJ2-4 better matches the DNA end. This CDR3 region has 13 residues. Looked up from germline, CDR1 is SQVTM and CDR2 is ANQGSEA. This chain's CDR3 is CSVEVIAGDIQYF. The CDR3 region has the DNA TGCAGCGTTGAGGTAATAGCTGGAGACATTCAGTACTTC.

This clonotype occurred many times. This sequence joins TRBV9 and TRBJ1-2, with a tentative D call TRBD1 (5 bases). The CDR3 totals 14 residues. The germline CDR1 and CDR2 sequences are SGDLS and YYNGEE. V lost 0 bases, J lost 4 bases, and 10 bases lay in between. CDR3 in amino acids: CASSVGREIYGYTF. For the CDR3, the DNA is TGTGCCAGCAGCGTAGGCAGGGAAATCTATGGCTACACCTTC.

As concerns this clonotype: This may be a read error, as it is one base from a much larger clone. The chain is built from TRBV5-5 and TRBJ1-1; unclear D gene. The CDR3 has 16 amino acids. From germline, CDR1 is SGHKS and CDR2 YYEKEE (reference sequence). This CDR3 reads CASSLRSGGSNTEACF. Here the CDR3 DNA reads TGTGCCAGCAGCTTGCGGAGCGGAGGGTCGAACACTGAAGCTTGCTTT.

The chain employs TRBV10-3 and TRBJ2-1, with 8 bases identical to TRBD2. The CDR3 sequence is 15 residues long. Germline V CDR1 and CDR2: ENHRY, SYGVKD. J gave up 2 bases and V 8 bases, and 8 bases lay outside the gene matches. The CDR3 here is CAIQRLASTYNEQFF. The CDR3 bases are TGTGCCATCCAACGACTAGCGTCAACCTACAATGAGCAGTTCTTC.

A few counts support this clonotype. The V and J genes are TRBV4-1 and TRBJ1-1; D is ambiguous. This CDR3 is built from 14 residues. V lost 2 bases and J 1 base, leaving 8 bases between the germline ends. In germline, CDR1 is MGHRA, CDR2 YSYEKL. This chain's CDR3 is CASSQKSGNTEAFF. Written as DNA, the CDR3 is TGCGCCAGCAGCCAAAAATCAGGGAACACTGAAGCTTTCTTT.

This clonotype was seen at least ten times. The V and J genes are TRBV6-1 and TRBJ1-5; D remains unclear. Germline V gene data show CDR1 as MNHNS and CDR2 as SASEGT. V lost 3 bases to trimming and J lost 3 bases, with 12 bases between them. CDR3 length: 15 residues. The CDR3 region is CASSDNGVYNQPQHF. The CDR3 region has the DNA TGTGCCAGCAGTGATAACGGGGTATACAATCAGCCCCAGCATTTT.

The chain joins TRBV29-1 to TRBJ2-7; 11 nucleotides agree with TRBD1. The germline V gene encodes CDR1 SQVTM and CDR2 ANQGSEA. The CDR3 contains 14 residues. The V gene end was trimmed by 5 bases and the J gene end by 5 bases; junction bases not matched to a gene: 8. The CDR3 nucleotides read TGCAGCGTTAGTGGTGGACAGGGGGCGCACGAGCAGTACTTC. This codes for CSVSGGQGAHEQYF.

This chain joins TRBV20-1 and TRBJ1-2, with 8 bases identical to TRBD1. Germline CDR1 DFQATT, CDR2 SNEGSKA (reference sequence). V was pared by 2 bases and J by 7 bases, with 3 bases of the junction left unmatched. The CDR3 has 12 residues. This chain's CDR3 is CSARSTGGGYTF. CDR3 coding DNA: TGCAGTGCTAGATCAACAGGGGGTGGCTACACCTTC.

This clonotype was found many times. V is TRBV20-1 and J is TRBJ1-1, with 7 bases identical to TRBD1. V dropped 0 bases and J dropped 6; count of bases not matched to a gene: 13. Germline values: CDR1 DFQATT, CDR2 SNEGSKA (reference sequence). This CDR3 has 16 residues. This CDR3 reads CSARDLVQGGVAEAFF. CDR3 in DNA: TGCAGTGCTAGAGATCTCGTCCAGGGGGGGGTCGCTGAAGCTTTCTTT.

This clonotype was detected once. CDR3 in amino acids: CASSYDRTF. CDR3 nucleotide sequence: TGTGCCAGCAGTTACGACCGGACTTTC. V gene TRBV6-2 or TRBV6-3 combines with J gene TRBJ2-6; no reliable D call. Germline values: CDR1 MNHEY, CDR2 SVGEGT. Trimming stripped 2 bases from V and 18 bases from J, with 5 bases between. The CDR3 covers 9 residues.

For this clonotype: Given a much more abundant clone one base away, this may be a read error. This chain connects TRBV6-5 to TRBJ1-1; TRBD1 matches 10 bases. CDR3 size: 14 residues. Trimming removed 7 bases from V and 3 bases from J; junction bases left unmatched: 5. CDR1 and CDR2 from the germline V gene are MNHEY and SVGAGI. CDR3 in DNA: TGTGCCAGCAAGACAGGGGGCCGGGACACTGAAGCTTTCTTT. This sequence encodes CASKTGGRDTEAFF.

This clonotype has at least ten counts. V is TRBV12-3 or TRBV12-4 and J is TRBJ2-5; TRBD2 might be the D (6 bases). This CDR3 comprises 14 residues. V dropped 8 bases and J dropped 0 bases, with 13 bases sitting between them. CDR3 sequence (DNA): TGTGCCAGCGGATCTAGCGAGTACCAAGAGACCCAGTACTTC. The encoded protein is CASGSSEYQETQYF.

Turning to this clonotype: The CDR3 does not close with the conserved phenylalanine or tryptophan, likely indicating a read error. The chain couples TRBV7-2 to TRBJ1-1; 7 bases are shared with TRBD1. The CDR3 covers 14 residues. The trim removed 7 bases at V and 1 base at J, leaving 6 bases unmatched. Germline values: CDR1 SGHTA, CDR2 FQGNSA. The CDR3 reads CASTHGDRNTEAFL. The DNA of the CDR3 is TGTGCCAGCACCCACGGGGACAGGAACACTGAAGCTTTCCTT.

The V and J genes are TRBV24-1 and TRBJ2-2; D might be TRBD1 (6 bases). The CDR3 consists of 12 residues. Trimming shortened V by 4 bases and J by 8 bases, and 7 bases separated the two germline ends. Germline V gene lookup returns CDR1 KGHDR and CDR2 SFDVKD. The CDR3 loop reads CATSETGGELFF. The DNA for the CDR3 is TGTGCCACCAGTGAAACAGGGGGGGAGCTGTTTTTT.

Here the CDR3 DNA reads TGCAGCGTGAGTGGGCTAGCGGGATATACTGAAGCTTTCTTT. Translation: CSVSGLAGYTEAFF. This chain uses TRBV29-1 with TRBJ1-1; D is undetermined. CDR1 SQVTM and CDR2 ANQGSEA come from the germline V gene. Trimming shortened V by 6 bases and J by 5 bases, and 19 bases separated the two germline ends. CDR3 length: 14 amino acids.

This clonotype was counted a single time. This rearrangement joins TRBV27 to TRBJ1-2, with TRBD1 matching over 7 bases. Germline trimming cut 2 bases from V and 5 bases from J; bases unmatched to any gene: 17. The CDR3 runs 18 residues. Germline CDR1 reads MNHEY; CDR2 reads SMNVEV (reference sequence). The CDR3 coding sequence is TGTGCCAGCAGTTTAGTTCGGGGTTTAGGGACAGCGCAATATGGCTACACCTTC. It translates to CASSLVRGLGTAQYGYTF.

Details on this clonotype: This likely comes from a read error, as the CDR3 has no conserved phenylalanine or tryptophan at its end. The V and J genes are TRBV7-3 and TRBJ1-1, with 9 bases aligning to TRBD1. Germline values: CDR1 SGHTA, CDR2 FQGTGA. CDR3 size: 16 residues. V was clipped by 5 bases and J by 6 bases; unmatched bases: 13. This CDR3 is CASSHQTGGRGSEAFL. CDR3 DNA: TGTGCCAGCAGCCATCAAACAGGGGGCCGAGGGTCTGAAGCTTTCCTT.

A few counts support this clonotype. This rearrangement joins TRBV7-9 to TRBJ2-3; D might be TRBD2 (5 bases). Germline V lookup: CDR1 SEHNR, CDR2 FQNEAQ (reference sequence). V was shortened by 6 bases and J by 2 bases, with 15 bases between the two germline ends. The CDR3 spans 15 residues. The CDR3 nucleotides read TGTGCCAGCAGGGGCGAGGGCTCCTACACAGATACGCAGTATTTT. This gives the protein CASRGEGSYTDTQYF.

The chain uses TRBV20-1 and TRBJ1-5, with 9 bases fitting TRBD1. Germline-derived CDR1 and CDR2 are DFQATT and SNEGSKA (reference sequence). J gave up 12 bases and V 1 base, and 7 bases lay outside the gene matches. The length of the CDR3 is 13 residues. DNA for the CDR3: TGCAGTGCTAGAGGGACAGGGGAAGTCCTCCAGCATTTT. Amino acid sequence: CSARGTGEVLQHF.

This clonotype was found many times. The CDR3 here is CSADLANTGELFF. CDR3 in DNA: TGCAGTGCTGACCTAGCGAACACCGGGGAGCTGTTTTTT. The chain couples TRBV20-1 to TRBJ2-2, with no clear D. Trimming cost V 5 bases and J 0 bases, with 7 bases left between them. Germline CDR1 DFQATT, CDR2 SNEGSKA (reference sequence). The CDR3 is made up of 13 amino acids.

The table lists this clonotype with many counts. The chain employs TRBV19 and TRBJ1-2, with no clear D. In germline, CDR1 is LNHDA, CDR2 SQIVND (reference sequence). This CDR3 contains 13 residues. Trimming cost V 2 bases and J 3 bases, with 7 bases left between them. CDR3 bases: TGTGCCAGTAGTATATATGGGTACTATGGCTACACCTTC. It is translated as CASSIYGYYGYTF.

This clonotype was seen only once. This sequence joins TRBV11-2 and TRBJ2-7, with TRBD1 identical over 9 bases. The CDR3 contains 15 residues. Per the germline V gene, CDR1 is SGHAT and CDR2 is FQNNGV. The V gene end was trimmed by 4 bases and the J gene end by 5 bases; junction bases not matched to a gene: 9. CDR3: CASSYGGQGGHEQYF. Written as DNA, the CDR3 is TGTGCCAGCAGCTATGGGGGACAGGGTGGCCACGAGCAGTACTTC.

This rearrangement joins TRBV24-1 to TRBJ2-2; possibly TRBD2 for D (6 bases). From germline, CDR1 is KGHDR and CDR2 SFDVKD. V dropped 4 bases and J dropped 2 bases, with 19 bases sitting between them. The CDR3 spans 18 residues. The CDR3 nucleotides read TGTGCCACCAGTGAGGGACCGGGGGACCCTGGAAACACCGGGGAGCTGTTTTTT. Encoded protein: CATSEGPGDPGNTGELFF.